A selection of T cell receptor beta chains follows, all from one sample in a study of human T cells and chemical hapten exposure. Using its own MiXCR run on the RACE reads, TCRdb lists one record per CDR3 protein. The sample contains a few hundred thousand distinct CDR3 sequences, around 6% of which appear only once. The sample consisted of whole blood, taken in connection with sensitization to the hapten diphenylcyclopropenone (DPC). The source is a woman aged 18-29 years with alopecia areata. Some clones in this sample may be carry-over from other donors' samples. The CDR3 runs from the conserved cysteine through the conserved F or W. A D gene is named only where the DNA matches it firmly. Where a row states a size, it is once, few, many or the class of an expanded clone; other rows omit it.

>.|TRBV4-3|TRBJ2-3|few
TGCGCCAGCAGCCTCCCCCGAAGGGCAGATACGCAGTATTTT
CASSLPRRADTQYF
>.|TRBV19|TRBJ1-2|many
TGTGCCAGTTGTCCAGGGGCGGCCCATGGCTACACCTTC
CASCPGAAHGYTF
>TRBD2|TRBV7-2|TRBJ2-7|.
TGTGCCAGCAGCTACAAAGCGGGGGGGCCCGGCGAGCAGTACTTC
CASSYKAGGPGEQYF
>.|TRBV27|TRBJ2-3|.
TGTGCCAGCACCAAGGAGGGCAGGGGTACAGATACGCAGTATTTT
CASTKEGRGTDTQYF
>.|TRBV10-3|TRBJ1-3|few
TGTGCCATCAGTGGTGACAGTCCGAGCTCTGGAAACACCATATATTTT
CAISGDSPSSGNTIYF
>.|TRBV9|TRBJ1-3|.
TGTGCCAGCAGCGTTGAGACGATAGCTGGAAACACCATATATTTT
CASSVETIAGNTIYF
>TRBD1|TRBV7-6|TRBJ2-7|few
TGTGCCAGCAGCAGGGGGACAGGGGACACGACTTACGAGCAGTACTTC
CASSRGTGDTTYEQYF
>TRBD1|TRBV2|TRBJ2-3|few
TGTGCCAGCAGAGGGACAGGGGACAGCACAGATACGCAGTATTTT
CASRGTGDSTDTQYF
>.|TRBV5-5|TRBJ2-7|few
TGTGCCAGCAGCTTGGACAGCCTCGTGTTGCCCGAGCAGTACTTC
CASSLDSLVLPEQYF
>.|TRBV12-3/TRBV12-4|TRBJ1-1|many
TGTGCCAGCAGTAAAGACAGGCTTAGGATCACTGAAGCTTTCTTT
CASSKDRLRITEAFF
>.|TRBV7-2|TRBJ2-1|few
TGTGCCAGCAGACGGGGGGCGTTATACAATGAGCAGTTCTTC
CASRRGALYNEQFF
>.|TRBV12-3/TRBV12-4|TRBJ1-1|many
TGTGCCAGCAGCGGGGACCCGAAGGGAACTGAAGCTTTCTTT
CASSGDPKGTEAFF
>.|TRBV18|TRBJ1-2|many
TGTGCCAGCTCACCACGAGCCAGTATGAACTATGGCTACACCTTC
CASSPRASMNYGYTF
>.|TRBV5-1|TRBJ1-1|.
TGCGCCAGCAGCTTGGGTTTTGACGGAGGGATGAACACTGAAGCTTTCTTT
CASSLGFDGGMNTEAFF
>TRBD1|TRBV12-5|TRBJ2-3|few
TGTGCTAGTGGTTTGCCGGGACAGGGAACAGATACGCAGTATTTT
CASGLPGQGTDTQYF
>.|TRBV3-1|TRBJ1-5|many
TGTGCCAGCAGCCAAGATTCCCCCACAGTCAATCAGCCCCAGCATTTT
CASSQDSPTVNQPQHF
>TRBD2|TRBV5-1|TRBJ2-1|.
TGCGCCAGCAGCTTTGCGGGGGGGCTAAACAATGAGCAGTTCTTC
CASSFAGGLNNEQFF
>TRBD1|TRBV6-2/TRBV6-3|TRBJ1-1|few
TGTGCCAGCAGGAAGACAGGGGGCCACAACACTGAAGCTTTCTTT
CASRKTGGHNTEAFF
>.|TRBV7-9|TRBJ2-2|.
TGTGCCAGCAGCTCCGTGACCCGGGAGCTGTTTTTT
CASSSVTRELFF
>.|TRBV12-3/TRBV12-4|TRBJ1-5|many
TGTGCCAGCGGGATGAGTTATAGCAATCAGCCCCAGCATTTT
CASGMSYSNQPQHF
>.|TRBV7-9|TRBJ1-2|.
TGTGCCAGCAGCTCCGAGCCGATGTCTGGCTACACCTTC
CASSSEPMSGYTF
>.|TRBV6-5|TRBJ1-5|many
TGTGCCAGCAGCAGAGGTTGGAGCAATCAGCCCCAGCATTTT
CASSRGWSNQPQHF
>.|TRBV4-3|TRBJ1-5|few
TGCGCCAGCAGCCAAGCACCAGTCAGCAATCAGCCCCAGCATTTT
CASSQAPVSNQPQHF
>.|TRBV7-8|TRBJ2-4|few
TGTGCCAGCAGCCAGGCTAGCAACTCTCACATTCAGTACTTC
CASSQASNSHIQYF
>TRBD1|TRBV28|TRBJ1-4|many
TGTGCCATCGGGGACAGGGAAAAGATAAAACTGTTTTTT
CAIGDREKIKLFF
>.|TRBV3-1|TRBJ2-7|few
TGTGCCAGCAGCCAAGGACAGTCTTTAATGGGCGAGCAGTACTTC
CASSQGQSLMGEQYF
>.|TRBV6-6|TRBJ1-1|few
TGTGCCAGCAGTTACATAGGCGCACAGACTGAAGCTTTCTTT
CASSYIGAQTEAFF
>.|TRBV7-8|TRBJ1-1|.
TGTGCCAGCAGTCCCTCCGGGACACCCACCGGGGCTTTCTTT
CASSPSGTPTGAFF
>.|TRBV6-1|TRBJ2-1|.
TGTGCCAGCAGGAAGACACCCTACAATGAGCAGTTCTTC
CASRKTPYNEQFF
>TRBD1|TRBV4-2|TRBJ2-7|few
TGTGCCAGCAGCCCTCAAAAAGGGGACAGAACGACCTACGAGCAGTACTTC
CASSPQKGDRTTYEQYF
>.|TRBV6-2/TRBV6-3|TRBJ1-6|many
TGTGCCAGCAGCCGGGGTTCCTATAATTCACCCCTCCACTTT
CASSRGSYNSPLHF
>.|TRBV5-1|TRBJ1-1|many
TGCGCCAGCAGCTTGGCGCTAGGGGGGAGCACTGAAGCTTTCTTT
CASSLALGGSTEAFF
>TRBD1|TRBV20-1|TRBJ1-1|many
TGCAGTGCTCGGACAGGGATGGACACTGAAGCTTTCTTT
CSARTGMDTEAFF
>.|TRBV29-1|TRBJ1-2|many
TGCAGCGTGGGACGCCGCGGGGCATATGGCTACACCTTC
CSVGRRGAYGYTF
>.|TRBV10-3|TRBJ2-3|many
TGTGCCATCAGCGGGGGCCGCCCCACAGATACGCAGTATTTT
CAISGGRPTDTQYF
>.|TRBV5-5|TRBJ1-5|.
TGTGCCAGCAGCTCCGACCCTAATCAGGGATTTCAGCCCCAGCATTTT
CASSSDPNQGFQPQHF
>.|TRBV4-3|TRBJ2-1|.
TGCGCCAGCAGCCAAGCTGAGGGCCTCTCCTACAATGAGCAGTTCTTC
CASSQAEGLSYNEQFF
>.|TRBV12-3/TRBV12-4|TRBJ2-3|few
TGTGCCAGCAGAAGGGGGAGGCTTGGAGATACGCAGTATTTT
CASRRGRLGDTQYF
>.|TRBV5-1|TRBJ1-1|few
TGCGCCAGCAGGAGCCCAGGGGAGGGCACTGAAGCTTTCTTT
CASRSPGEGTEAFF
>.|TRBV5-1|TRBJ2-2|.
TGCGCCAGCAGCGTTTTCGACGGAGTCGCCGGGGAGCTGTTTTTT
CASSVFDGVAGELFF
>.|TRBV6-2/TRBV6-3|TRBJ1-1|many
TGTGCCAGCAGTTACGAACTGAACACTGAAGCTTTCTTT
CASSYELNTEAFF
>.|TRBV27|TRBJ2-5|many
TGTGCCAGCAGGCCCGGTGGGGGGAGTCGGCAAGAGACCCAGTACTTC
CASRPGGGSRQETQYF
>.|TRBV11-3|TRBJ2-6|.
TGTGCCAGCAGCCCATCAACGCGGGGCTCAGGGGCCAACGTCCTGACTTTC
CASSPSTRGSGANVLTF
>.|TRBV5-4|TRBJ1-2|.
TGTGCCAGCAGCTTGGCAGGGAGGCATGGCTACACCTTC
CASSLAGRHGYTF
>TRBD1|TRBV6-5|TRBJ1-1|many
TGTGCCAGCAGGGAAGCAGGGGGCTCGGCTGAAGCTTTCTTT
CASREAGGSAEAFF
>.|TRBV7-9|TRBJ2-1|few
TGTGCCAGCAGTCCCGCCAGGTCCGCCTACAATGAGCAGTTCTTC
CASSPARSAYNEQFF
>.|TRBV5-5|TRBJ1-1|.
TGTGCCAGCAGCTTGGATTTGGCAGATGAAGCTTTCTTT
CASSLDLADEAFF
>.|TRBV5-5|TRBJ2-7|many
TGTGCCAGCAGACCCCAGGGGAACGAGCAGTACTTC
CASRPQGNEQYF
>.|TRBV29-1|TRBJ1-2|few
TGCAGCGTTTTCTTTCCTGACCTCCCCGGCTACACCTTC
CSVFFPDLPGYTF
>TRBD2|TRBV7-2|TRBJ2-5|.
TGTGCCAGCAGCTTAGATACCGGGACTAGCCTCCACACGCCTCAAGAGACCCAGTACTTC
CASSLDTGTSLHTPQETQYF
>.|TRBV2|TRBJ2-7|.
TGTGCCAGCAGTGACGGCAGGGAATACGAGCAGTACTTC
CASSDGREYEQYF
>.|TRBV12-3/TRBV12-4|TRBJ1-5|.
TGTGCCAGCAAATCGACCCGGTACGGCAATCAGCCCCAGCATTTT
CASKSTRYGNQPQHF
>TRBD1|TRBV28|TRBJ1-3|many
TGTGCCAGCAGGGAATTCCAGGGGGGGAACTCTGGAAACACCATATATTTT
CASREFQGGNSGNTIYF